This T cell receptor (beta chain) was recorded in a study of blood T cell repertoires in COVID-19. Turning to the study itself: The analysed material was cDNA or gDNA that came from T cells, B-cell-depleted T cells, or PBMCs.

Per the authors' pipeline: Amplification from reference gene primers served as the basis for estimated nucleated cell counts. Assay used: immunoSEQ multiplex PCR; TCRdb lists only in-frame clones, some missing. V and J calls and clone size are as listed in that table; D and trimming were resolved from the DNA. The sample contains 110,000 or so clones, over 65% of which appear only once. Germline loops: CDR1 MNHNS, CDR2 SASEGT. This CDR3 has 12 amino acids. Trimming removed 7 bases from V and 4 bases from J, with 10 bases in between. V is TRBV6-1 and J is TRBJ1-2, with D unclear. The sequence was obtained from a woman aged 35 to 49 with acute or convalescent COVID-19. The sequenced sample was peripheral blood. CDR3 coding DNA: TGTGCCAGCACCTTCGAGGGCTATGGCTACACCTTC. Its translation is CASTFEGYGYTF.